These T cell receptor beta chains were read from a single sample in a study of response to subunit inactivated influenza vaccine. TCRdb passed the RT-PCR reads through MiXCR, listing each CDR3 protein once. The table shows fewer than 350,000 distinct CDR3 sequences, with just over 20% occurring only once. This material consisted of PBMCs from blood, taken around 22 months after vaccination. The receptors stem from a man aged 45 to 75 who received an inactivated influenza vaccine. Each CDR3 is given with its conserved first and last residue.

v_gene: TRBV4-2; CDR3aa: CASSHAGTGGLTGELFF
v_gene: TRBV12-3/TRBV12-4; CDR3aa: CASSFRHGTSNQPQHF
v_gene: TRBV20-1; CDR3aa: CSAKTTLQYQETQYF
v_gene: TRBV24-1; CDR3aa: CATSGAFGASGRVFSYNEQFF
v_gene: TRBV28; CDR3aa: CASRFQGAVKNIQYF
v_gene: TRBV4-1; CDR3aa: CASSQFRGGTGNTIYF
v_gene: TRBV5-5; CDR3aa: CASSLRGVQPQHF
v_gene: TRBV11-2; CDR3aa: CASSPQLSSRYEQYF
v_gene: TRBV11-1; CDR3aa: CASSLGDRGNRFF
v_gene: TRBV7-6; CDR3aa: CASSTGTGMKRGVPNTEAFF
v_gene: TRBV18; CDR3aa: CASSPRGTGGAYEQFF
v_gene: TRBV4-3; CDR3aa: CASSQSGRVFLREQYF
v_gene: TRBV12-3/TRBV12-4; CDR3aa: CASSLARQISTDTQYF
v_gene: TRBV7-9; CDR3aa: CASSSLDGRSSYEQYF
v_gene: TRBV5-5; CDR3aa: CASSLWSGTYGYTF
v_gene: TRBV7-2; CDR3aa: CASSWDTRGPDEAFF
v_gene: TRBV27; CDR3aa: CASSSPTSGRSHNEQFF
v_gene: TRBV6-5; CDR3aa: CASSYSSGLNEKLFF
v_gene: TRBV20-1; CDR3aa: CSARDRDRGIQPQHF
v_gene: TRBV6-2/TRBV6-3; CDR3aa: CASSYFYRGGTGELFF
v_gene: TRBV6-2/TRBV6-3; CDR3aa: CATEIGQPIFTGELFF
v_gene: TRBV10-3; CDR3aa: CAISEGWREKYNEQFF